The present TCR beta chain was sequenced within a study of T cell repertoires in cytomegalovirus infection. Trimming left V 2 bases short and J 5 bases short, with 4 bases between. The CDR3 length is 12 residues. CDR1 is MNHEY, CDR2 SVGEGT, per germline. This clonotype was counted only a few times. MiXCR, run by TCRdb on the reads, gives a single entry per CDR3 protein. The data show over 300,000 distinct CDR3 sequences, about a sixth seen once. The V and J genes are TRBV6-2 or TRBV6-3 and TRBJ1-5; D ambiguous. Specimen: PBMCs. This receptor was taken from a human donor in good health (CMV status not recorded). Some clones in this sample may be carry-over from other donors' samples. The CDR3 spells CASSYNYQPQHF. CDR3 sequence (DNA): TGTGCCAGCAGTTACAATTATCAGCCCCAGCATTTT.